Below are 24 T cell receptor beta chains sequenced from a single sample in a study of response to subunit inactivated influenza vaccine. TCRdb ran MiXCR on the RT-PCR reads and lists one entry per CDR3 protein. The sample comprises 400,000 to 650,000 distinct CDR3 sequences, around 7.7% of which are singletons, and around 13% rests with the top ten. Source: PBMCs from blood, taken less than 30 months after vaccination. These receptors were taken from a man between 45 and 75 years old who received an inactivated influenza vaccine.

In this sample, this clonotype turned up once. Compared with germline, one end of the junction differs, possibly owing to a read error. This chain connects TRBV7-2 to TRBJ2-2; D remains unclear. The CDR3 length is 15 residues. CDR1 is SGHTA and CDR2 is FQGNSA in the germline V gene. This CDR3 is CASGLSAADTGELFF. The DNA for the CDR3 is TGTGCCAGCGGCTTATCTGCAGCCGACACCGGGGAGCTGTTTTTT.

This clonotype was detected only a few times. The V and J genes are TRBV11-2 and TRBJ2-2; D uncertain. The V gene's germline CDR1 is SGHAT and CDR2 FQNNGV. The CDR3 has 14 amino acids. The ends were cut back, 2 bases at V and 5 bases at J, with 9 bases in the middle. The CDR3 loop is CASSLNRRTGELFF. The CDR3 nucleotides are TGTGCCAGCAGCTTAAACAGAAGGACCGGGGAGCTGTTTTTT.

This clonotype was seen many times. The V and J genes are TRBV20-1 and TRBJ2-7; 7 nucleotides align to TRBD2. CDR3 size: 15 residues. Germline V gene lookup returns CDR1 DFQATT and CDR2 SNEGSKA (reference sequence). V shed 0 bases and J 3 bases; nucleotides not matched to a gene: 8. The CDR3 sequence: CSAREVTSRYYEQYF. CDR3 DNA: TGCAGTGCTAGAGAAGTGACTAGCCGTTACTACGAGCAGTACTTC.

J is TRBJ1-6 and V is TRBV20-1, with 7 positions matching TRBD1. Germline CDR1 and CDR2: DFQATT and SNEGSKA (reference sequence). The junction had 12 bases not matched to a gene; V was cut back by 4 bases and J by 0 bases. CDR3 length: 18 residues. The CDR3: CSATITQPGGSYNSPLHF. The CDR3 DNA is TGCAGTGCTACTATAACCCAACCAGGGGGCTCCTATAATTCACCCCTCCACTTT.

This clonotype was seen repeatedly, ten times or more. V usage is TRBV28 and J usage is TRBJ1-5; D is uncertain. Germline V lookup: CDR1 MDHEN, CDR2 SYDVKM. V lost 3 bases and J 4 bases, leaving 10 bases between the germline ends. The CDR3 totals 14 residues. DNA of the CDR3: TGTGCCAGCAGTTTTCCCCAGGTTAATCAGCCCCAGCATTTT. Protein sequence: CASSFPQVNQPQHF.

This clonotype was counted only a few times. The CDR3 is CASSQAGSGRSYEQYF. CDR3 nucleotides: TGTGCCAGCAGCCAAGCGGGTAGCGGGCGCTCCTACGAGCAGTACTTC. The V call is TRBV4-2, the J call TRBJ2-7, with 7 bases identical to TRBD2. With 1 base clipped from V and 0 bases from J, the junction kept 6 bases outside the gene matches. The CDR3 spans 16 residues. CDR1 is LGHNA and CDR2 is YNFKEQ in the germline V gene.

This clonotype was observed a few times. The chain recombines TRBV5-6 with TRBJ1-6; a possible D gene is TRBD1 (5 bases). The V gene lost 5 bases and the J gene lost 6 bases, with 15 bases spanning the gap. Germline assignment: CDR1 SGHDT and CDR2 YYEEEE. The CDR3 has 15 residues. The CDR3 bases are TGTGCCAGCAGTCCCACAGGATTCCCTAATTCACCCCTCCACTTT. It specifies CASSPTGFPNSPLHF.

The CDR3 DNA follows: TGTGCCAGCAGCCCTGGGTCTAGCGGGAGAGAGACCCAGTACTTC. It translates to CASSPGSSGRETQYF. This chain uses TRBV9 with TRBJ2-5; TRBD2 matches at 10 bases. CDR3 length: 15 residues. V gave up 4 bases and J gave up 4 bases; unmatched junction bases: 7. In germline, CDR1 is SGDLS, CDR2 YYNGEE. The entire variable domain, with the rest obtained from reference TRBV9 and TRBJ2-5, is as follows: DSGVTQTPKHLITATGQRVTLRCSPRSGDLSVYWYQQSLDQGLQFLIQYYNGEERAKGNILERFSAQQFPDLHSELNLSSLELGDSALYFCASSPGSSGRETQYFGPGTRLLVL.

A few counts support this clonotype. V is TRBV11-2 and J is TRBJ1-1, with no clear D. V was pared by 3 bases and J by 4 bases, with 12 bases between. The CDR3 is 14 amino acids. Per the germline V gene, CDR1 is SGHAT and CDR2 is FQNNGV. The CDR3 DNA follows: TGTGCCAGCAGCTTCAACAAAGCCCTCACTGAAGCTTTCTTT. Amino acids: CASSFNKALTEAFF. The whole variable domain, remainder taken from reference TRBV11-2 and TRBJ1-1, is EAGVAQSPRYKIIEKRQSVAFWCNPISGHATLYWYQQILGQGPKLLIQFQNNGVVDDSQLPKDRFSAERLKGVDSTLKIQPAKLEDSAVYLCASSFNKALTEAFFGQGTRLTVV.

Only a few counts were recorded for this clonotype. V usage is TRBV20-1 and J usage is TRBJ2-3; no reliable D call. Between the trimmed V and J ends, which lost 2 bases and 6 bases, there was a span of 6 bases. CDR1 is DFQATT and CDR2 is SNEGSKA in the germline V gene (reference sequence). This CDR3 contains 11 residues. CDR3 in DNA: TGCAGTGCTAGAACTCGGGATACGCAGTATTTT. Encoded protein: CSARTRDTQYF.

This clonotype was found many times. The J gene is TRBJ2-5, the V gene TRBV12-3 or TRBV12-4; 9 nucleotides agree with TRBD1. The V gene end was trimmed by 5 bases and the J gene end by 4 bases; junction bases not matched to a gene: 5. The CDR3 spans 14 residues. This CDR3 reads CASSLGTGLETQYF. CDR3 in DNA: TGTGCCAGCAGTCTCGGGACAGGGCTAGAGACCCAGTACTTC.

This clonotype appeared a few times. The rearrangement uses TRBV5-1 and TRBJ2-1; 7 bases match TRBD1. This CDR3 has 13 residues. Losses at the gene ends were 4 bases for V and 6 bases for J; bases not matched to a gene: 4. Germline CDR1 reads SGHRS; CDR2 reads YFSETQ. The CDR3 DNA reads TGCGCCAGCAGCCGGGGACAGTTCAATGAGCAGTTCTTC. Translated: CASSRGQFNEQFF.

This clonotype was observed a few times. The V call is TRBV7-9, the J call TRBJ2-3; 9 bases are shared with TRBD1. The germline V gene encodes CDR1 SEHNR and CDR2 FQNEAQ (reference sequence). The CDR3 is made up of 14 amino acids. J was trimmed by 4 bases and V by 6 bases; bases with no gene match: 5. The CDR3 DNA is TGTGCCAGCAGGGATACAGGGGGCGCAGATACGCAGTATTTT. Its protein is CASRDTGGADTQYF.

On this clonotype itself: An end of the junction does not agree with germline; a read error may underlie this. This sequence joins TRBV7-7 and TRBJ2-2; D call uncertain. Germline V gene sequence: CDR1 SSHAT, CDR2 FNYEAQ (reference sequence). The CDR3 runs to 15 residues. CDR3 loop: CASSPTLGNTGELFF. The CDR3 DNA reads as TGTGCTAGCAGCCCTACTCTAGGGAACACCGGGGAGCTGTTTTTT.

The table lists this clonotype with many counts. The genes are TRBV29-1 and TRBJ1-1; 8 nucleotides line up with TRBD1. CDR1 is SQVTM, CDR2 ANQGSEA, per germline. This CDR3 spans 13 amino acids. V trimming: 6 bases; J trimming: 4 bases; junction bases outside the gene matches: 7. The CDR3 DNA reads TGCAGCGTCGACAGGGGTGGAGGCACTGAAGCTTTCTTT. It is translated as CSVDRGGGTEAFF.

The CDR3 DNA is TGTGCCAGTACCCCCCTGGGGGCGCGCAATCAGCCCCAGCATTTT. Encoded protein: CASTPLGARNQPQHF. V gene TRBV19 combines with J gene TRBJ1-5, with D perhaps TRBD1 (6 bases). This CDR3 comprises 15 residues. Germline CDR1 reads LNHDA; CDR2 reads SQIVND (reference sequence). Trimming took off 7 bases at V and 2 bases at J, with 15 bases between the two ends.

This clonotype was seen many times. The chain joins TRBV4-1 to TRBJ1-4; TRBD1 matches 7 bases. CDR1 and CDR2 (germline): MGHRA, YSYEKL. V lost 1 base to trimming and J lost 5 bases; unmatched junction nucleotides: 4. This CDR3 contains 15 residues. The DNA for the CDR3 is TGCGCCAGCAGCCAAGTGGGACAGCCAAATGAAAAACTGTTTTTT. Its protein is CASSQVGQPNEKLFF.

The rearrangement uses TRBV6-5 and TRBJ2-3, with TRBD2 identical over 8 bases. The ends lost 2 bases at V and 1 base at J; junction bases unmatched: 2. Germline CDR1 and CDR2: MNHEY and SVGAGI. The CDR3 runs 15 residues. The CDR3 region has the DNA TGTGCCAGCAGTTACGCGGGGGGTCGCACAGATACGCAGTATTTT. Protein: CASSYAGGRTDTQYF.

This clonotype has ten or more counts. The chain joins TRBV20-1 to TRBJ2-5; 12 bases are shared with TRBD2. CDR3 size: 16 residues. Germline loops: CDR1 DFQATT, CDR2 SNEGSKA (reference sequence). The trim removed 0 bases at V and 7 bases at J, leaving 9 bases unmatched. CDR3 loop: CSARDLLAGGRGTQYF. Here the CDR3 DNA reads TGCAGTGCTAGAGATCTACTAGCGGGGGGCCGCGGGACCCAGTACTTC.

At least ten counts were recorded for this clonotype. The V call is TRBV29-1, the J call TRBJ2-7; D gene unclear. Trimming removed 7 bases from V and 7 bases from J, with 14 bases in between. Germline lookup yields CDR1 SQVTM and CDR2 ANQGSEA. This CDR3 spans 11 amino acids. The CDR3 bases are TGCAGCGCCTGGGCCGAACGGGAGCAGTACTTC. It encodes CSAWAEREQYF.

The chain recombines TRBV15 with TRBJ1-2; 8 positions agree with TRBD1. V lost 1 base to trimming and J lost 2 bases; unmatched junction nucleotides: 6. This CDR3 contains 16 residues. CDR1 and CDR2 (germline): LNHNV, YYDKDF (reference sequence). The CDR3 coding sequence is TGTGCCACCAGCAGAGCCCAGGGGGCGCGGAACTATGGCTACACCTTC. Translation: CATSRAQGARNYGYTF.

This clonotype came up many times. The chain carries TRBV7-2 and TRBJ2-3, with TRBD2 identical over 12 bases. The CDR3 is 17 amino acids. CDR1 SGHTA and CDR2 FQGNSA come from the germline V gene. With 5 bases clipped from V and 1 base from J, the junction kept 7 bases outside the gene matches. The CDR3 sequence is CASSPPGLAGGTDTQYF. CDR3 DNA sequence: TGTGCCAGCAGCCCACCGGGACTAGCGGGCGGCACAGATACGCAGTATTTT.

In its sample, this clonotype was seen once. The V call is TRBV4-3, the J call TRBJ1-6, with a weak D call TRBD1 (5 bases). Trimming pared 0 bases from V and 6 bases from J, leaving 12 bases between. The CDR3 spans 16 residues. Germline values: CDR1 LGHNA, CDR2 YSLEER. The CDR3 nucleotides read TGCGCCAGCAGCCAAGAGTTTGGGACGACTAATTCACCCCTCCACTTT. Its protein is CASSQEFGTTNSPLHF.

This clonotype appeared many times. V usage is TRBV14 and J usage is TRBJ1-1; D may be TRBD1 (5 bases). Germline V gene data show CDR1 as SGHDN and CDR2 as FVKESK. Between the trimmed V and J ends, which lost 0 bases and 4 bases, there was a span of 15 bases. CDR3 length: 16 residues. DNA of the CDR3: TGTGCCAGCAGCCAAGATCCGGGGGTAAGGATCACTGAAGCTTTCTTT. Its protein is CASSQDPGVRITEAFF.